These T cell receptor beta chains were read from a single sample in a study of brain T cells in children with intractable seizures. The protocol was immunoSEQ multiplex PCR, while the TCRdb copy is restricted to in-frame clones and leaves out a portion. The table has about 320,000 clones, 93% seen once. The material sequenced was peripheral blood, taken about 5 months after surgery. Receptors were obtained from a boy in the first two years of life with tuberous sclerosis and intractable seizures. Each CDR3 is given with its conserved first and last residue. A D gene is named only where the DNA matches it firmly. Expanded clones are given a class, and other clones once, few, many or no size at all.

TGTGCCAGCAGTTATTCGCGGACTAGCAGGTCCGGGGAGCTGTTTTTT CASSYSRTSRSGELFF TRBD2 TRBJ2-2 - TRBV6-5
TGCGCCAGCAGCTGGAGAGAAACTAATGAAAAACTGTTTTTT CASSWRETNEKLFF - TRBJ1-4 - TRBV5-1
TGTGCCAGCAGCCCGGTTACCGGGGAGCTGTTTTTT CASSPVTGELFF - TRBJ2-2 - TRBV11-3
TGTGCCAGCAGCGTAGCATCAGGGGGCAAATACACTGAAGCTTTCTTT CASSVASGGKYTEAFF TRBD1 TRBJ1-1 once TRBV9
TGTGCCAGTAGTATTGTACTAGCGAGTACCGGGGAGCTGTTTTTT CASSIVLASTGELFF TRBD2 TRBJ2-2 - TRBV19
TGTGCCTGGAGCGTCGGGACAGGGAATCAGCCCCAGCATTTT CAWSVGTGNQPQHF TRBD1 TRBJ1-5 - TRBV30
TGTGCCTGGAGTTCTGGAGGGGCGGGGGGGCCAAGGATTGGGACCCAGTACTTC CAWSSGGAGGPRIGTQYF TRBD2 TRBJ2-5 - TRBV30
TGTGCCAGCAGCTTAGATCTGGCTAGTCTAACCTACGAGCAGTACTTC CASSLDLASLTYEQYF - TRBJ2-7 - TRBV11-2
TGTGCCAGCAGTCCCCTTAGCGGGAGCCCGGGAGATACGCAGTATTTT CASSPLSGSPGDTQYF TRBD2 TRBJ2-3 - TRBV27
TGTGCCAGCAGCCGGGACAGGGGGCTGTATGGCTACACCTTC CASSRDRGLYGYTF TRBD1 TRBJ1-2 - TRBV6-2/TRBV6-3
TGTGCCAGCAGCTGGCGGCGGGGGGGAAATTACAATGAGCAGTTCTTC CASSWRRGGNYNEQFF TRBD2 TRBJ2-1 - TRBV7-8
TGTGCCACCGGCTCGGGTGGAGGCAATCAGCCCCAGCATTTT CATGSGGGNQPQHF - TRBJ1-5 - TRBV24-1
TGTGCCAGCAGTTTAGTAGCTACCGCTAAGTACGAGACCCAGTACTTC CASSLVATAKYETQYF - TRBJ2-5 - TRBV28
TGCGCCAGCAGCCGGACCCACAACTACGAGCAGTACTTC CASSRTHNYEQYF - TRBJ2-7 - TRBV23-1
TGCGCCAGCAGCCAGCCGGGCACCCCACCTAATGAGCAGTTCTTC CASSQPGTPPNEQFF - TRBJ2-1 - TRBV4-1
TGTGCCAGTAGTATGAGGGAGGGACGAGGCACAGATACGCAGTATTTT CASSMREGRGTDTQYF TRBD2 TRBJ2-3 once TRBV19
TGTGCCAGCAGCCCACAGGGGTTTAACACTGAAGCTTTCTTT CASSPQGFNTEAFF TRBD1 TRBJ1-1 once TRBV27